This T cell receptor beta chain was profiled in a study of blood T cell repertoires in COVID-19. At the level of the study: PBMCs, B-cell-depleted T cells, or T cells provided the cDNA or gDNA that made up the material.

How the authors handled the data: Reference gene primer amplification gave nucleated cell count estimates. Some clones are missing from TCRdb's copy, which holds only in-frame ones; the method was immunoSEQ multiplex PCR. The V and J calls and clone size were taken over from that table, and D and trimming were inferred from the DNA. The data show 55,000 to 70,000 clones, around 90% seen once. This receptor was identified in a man between 60 and 70 years old with acute or convalescent COVID-19. What was sequenced was peripheral blood.

CDR3 residues: CASSFGDRVTHEQYF. CDR3 DNA sequence: TGTGCCAGCAGTTTCGGGGACAGGGTAACCCACGAGCAGTACTTC. This sequence joins TRBV28 and TRBJ2-7; TRBD1 agrees at 9 bases. Germline assignment: CDR1 MDHEN and CDR2 SYDVKM. This CDR3 is 15 amino acids long. J lost 5 bases, V lost 3 bases, and 8 bases had no gene match.